The T cell receptor (beta chain) described here comes from a study of CD8 T cells in ankylosing spondylitis. Study-level results: Earlier authors reported some of these motif variants in reactive arthritis synovial fluid and blood. Disease-associated clones were CD8+ and fairly uncommon in peripheral blood. Reportedly, disease-linked clones are significantly enriched in ankylosing spondylitis patients' matched synovial fluid.

In its sample, this clonotype was seen many times. Its antigen is undetermined. 5'-RACE, quantitative and with molecular barcodes, yielded the TCR beta libraries. TCRdb analysed the 5' RACE reads with MiXCR anew, one entry per CDR3 protein. This table has 80,000 to 100,000 distinct CDR3 sequences, almost 8.5% appearing once. Germline CDR1 and CDR2: SGHTA and FQGNSA. There are 19 residues in the CDR3. Between the trimmed V and J ends, which lost 1 base and 4 bases, there was a span of 23 bases. The chain joins TRBV7-2 to TRBJ2-1; tentative D call: TRBD2 (6 bases). The sequenced sample consisted of blood, either unsorted or a sorted T cell fraction (not recorded which). The TCR was taken from a male donor with ankylosing spondylitis or in good health (not recorded which). CDR3 nucleotides: TGTGCCAGCAGCTTAGGTGGCAGGGAGGCAGCGAACGCTTACAATGAGCAGTTCTTC. This sequence encodes CASSLGGREAANAYNEQFF.